This T cell receptor beta chain comes out of a study of blood T cell repertoires in COVID-19. The assay was immunoSEQ multiplex PCR, and TCRdb's table has in-frame clones only and misses some. Of some 310,000 clones listed, roughly 90% were seen once; the top ten hold less than 3.5%. This CDR3 comprises 15 residues. With 5 bases clipped from V and 4 bases from J, the junction kept 10 bases outside the gene matches. The rearrangement links TRBV5-7 to TRBJ1-1; 8 nucleotides line up with TRBD1. TRBV5-7 is an ORF for which the function is uncertain. The source is a woman in her 30s with COVID-19, enrolled during active disease. Sample: peripheral blood. In nucleotides, the CDR3 is TGTGCCAGCAGGTGGAACAGGGGGGAGGGCACTGAAGCTTTCTTT. Amino acid sequence: CASRWNRGEGTEAFF.